This T cell receptor beta chain was identified in a study of Graves' ophthalmopathy and Graves' hyperthyroidism. Concerning this clonotype: What it binds is not known.

V lost 5 bases to trimming and J lost 5 bases; unmatched junction nucleotides: 10. This CDR3 is built from 16 residues. The germline CDR1 and CDR2 sequences are PRHDT and FYEKMQ (reference sequence). RNA served as the template for amplifying TCR beta CDR3 regions. HTBI-primed first-round RT-PCR preceded second-round multiplex PCR. One entry per CDR3 protein, called by TCRdb with MiXCR from the multiplex PCR reads. The sample contains about 620,000 distinct CDR3 sequences, around a fifth of which appear only once. New diagnoses, under 2 months' duration, and ages 18 to 65 characterized the hyperthyroidism patients. Patients were diagnosed from clinical symptoms, serum thyroxine, TRAb, thyroid ultrasound and orbital computed tomography. The PBMCs had their origin in around 10 ml of fresh peripheral blood. Points from the study as a whole: Most expanded clonotypes in thyroid above 0.001 frequency also showed up in blood.

This chain joins TRBV13 and TRBJ2-7, with TRBD2 matching over 12 bases. Sequenced: peripheral blood. This receptor was obtained from a woman younger than 30 with stable Graves' hyperthyroidism. Some clones in this sample may be carry-over from other donors' samples. The DNA of the CDR3 is TGTGCCAGCAGCCTCCGACTAGCGGGAGAAGGGGACGAGCAGTACTTC. This codes for CASSLRLAGEGDEQYF.